Listed below are T cell receptor beta chains from one sample, sequenced in a study of T cells in Graves' hyperthyroidism and ophthalmopathy. TCRdb re-analysed the multiplex PCR reads in MiXCR, keeping a single row per CDR3 protein. The profile covers about 710,000 distinct CDR3 sequences, with over 15% appearing a single time and approximately 8.4% taken by the ten largest. Material: blood. The receptors were gathered from a man aged 18 to 30 with Graves' hyperthyroidism. Both conserved end residues are part of each CDR3. The order of the fields is V gene, J gene, D gene, clone size, CDR3 protein, CDR3 DNA. A D gene is named only where the DNA matches it firmly. Where a row states a size, it is once, few, many or the class of an expanded clone; other rows omit it.

V gene: TRBV7-8
J gene: TRBJ2-1
D gene: TRBD2
clone size: many
CDR3 protein: CASSPRSGVSYNEQFF
CDR3 DNA: TGTGCCAGCAGCCCACGAAGCGGGGTTTCCTACAATGAGCAGTTCTTC

V gene: TRBV19
J gene: TRBJ1-1
D gene: .
clone size: .
CDR3 protein: CASSILGGTNTEAFF
CDR3 DNA: TGTGCCAGTAGTATTTTGGGGGGCACGAACACTGAAGCTTTCTTT

V gene: TRBV28
J gene: TRBJ2-2
D gene: TRBD1
clone size: few
CDR3 protein: CASSPGQGWGGELFF
CDR3 DNA: TGTGCCAGCAGTCCGGGACAGGGTTGGGGCGGGGAGCTGTTTTTT

V gene: TRBV6-6
J gene: TRBJ1-4
D gene: .
clone size: few
CDR3 protein: CASSYSGGLEEKLFF
CDR3 DNA: TGTGCCAGCAGTTACTCTGGGGGGCTGGAGGAAAAACTGTTTTTT

V gene: TRBV5-1
J gene: TRBJ2-7
D gene: TRBD1
clone size: many
CDR3 protein: CASKKGQGAYEQYF
CDR3 DNA: TGCGCCAGCAAAAAAGGACAGGGGGCATACGAGCAGTACTTC

V gene: TRBV7-2
J gene: TRBJ2-5
D gene: TRBD1
clone size: many
CDR3 protein: CASSLSAGGTQYF
CDR3 DNA: TGTGCCAGCAGCTTATCTGCAGGGGGGACCCAGTACTTC

V gene: TRBV20-1
J gene: TRBJ1-1
D gene: .
clone size: few
CDR3 protein: CSARDLRLRAKNTEAFF
CDR3 DNA: TGCAGTGCTAGAGATCTGCGTCTTCGGGCAAAGAACACTGAAGCTTTCTTT

V gene: TRBV7-2
J gene: TRBJ2-6
D gene: .
clone size: few
CDR3 protein: CASSLARGTSGANVLTF
CDR3 DNA: TGTGCCAGCAGCTTAGCGCGAGGGACCTCTGGGGCCAACGTCCTGACTTTC

V gene: TRBV28
J gene: TRBJ2-7
D gene: TRBD1
clone size: many
CDR3 protein: CASSLLGQGNLYEQYF
CDR3 DNA: TGTGCCAGCAGTTTATTGGGACAGGGAAACTTATACGAGCAGTACTTC

V gene: TRBV6-1
J gene: TRBJ2-7
D gene: .
clone size: many
CDR3 protein: CASSALLSLGEQYF
CDR3 DNA: TGTGCCAGCAGTGCTCTCCTCTCATTAGGCGAGCAGTACTTC

V gene: TRBV4-2
J gene: TRBJ2-1
D gene: .
clone size: .
CDR3 protein: CACSQDMDFSDSSYNEQFF
CDR3 DNA: TGTGCCTGCAGCCAAGATATGGACTTCTCGGATAGCTCCTACAATGAGCAGTTCTTC

V gene: TRBV6-5
J gene: TRBJ2-5
D gene: .
clone size: .
CDR3 protein: CASSYGGQQETQYF
CDR3 DNA: TGTGCCAGCAGTTACGGAGGGCAACAAGAGACCCAGTACTTC

V gene: TRBV6-2/TRBV6-3
J gene: TRBJ2-2
D gene: .
clone size: many
CDR3 protein: CASSFITNGELFF
CDR3 DNA: TGTGCCAGCAGTTTCATTACCAACGGGGAACTGTTTTTT

V gene: TRBV10-2
J gene: TRBJ1-5
D gene: .
clone size: few
CDR3 protein: CASTRDMPQPQHF
CDR3 DNA: TGCGCCAGCACGAGGGATATGCCCCAGCCCCAGCATTTT

V gene: TRBV28
J gene: TRBJ1-5
D gene: .
clone size: .
CDR3 protein: CASSISGVGNQPQHF
CDR3 DNA: TGTGCCAGCAGTATTTCAGGGGTGGGCAATCAGCCCCAGCATTTT

V gene: TRBV6-1
J gene: TRBJ2-7
D gene: .
clone size: many
CDR3 protein: CASSGRAVTYEQYF
CDR3 DNA: TGTGCCAGCAGTGGCCGGGCCGTGACCTACGAGCAGTACTTC

V gene: TRBV5-8
J gene: TRBJ1-4
D gene: TRBD1
clone size: .
CDR3 protein: CASSDRGPEKLFF
CDR3 DNA: TGTGCCAGCAGCGACAGGGGGCCTGAAAAACTGTTTTTT

V gene: TRBV6-1
J gene: TRBJ2-1
D gene: TRBD2
clone size: .
CDR3 protein: CASRAGTLGLAGVEQFF
CDR3 DNA: TGTGCCAGCAGAGCCGGGACTTTGGGACTAGCGGGAGTTGAGCAGTTCTTC

V gene: TRBV19
J gene: TRBJ1-5
D gene: .
clone size: .
CDR3 protein: CASRQGDWNQPQHF
CDR3 DNA: TGTGCCAGTAGGCAGGGCGATTGGAATCAGCCCCAGCATTTT

V gene: TRBV7-9
J gene: TRBJ1-4
D gene: .
clone size: .
CDR3 protein: CASSSAGGTTNEKLFF
CDR3 DNA: TGTGCCAGCAGCTCGGCCGGGGGAACAACTAATGAAAAACTGTTTTTT

V gene: TRBV7-8
J gene: TRBJ1-5
D gene: TRBD1
clone size: many
CDR3 protein: CASGDRVNQPQHF
CDR3 DNA: TGTGCCAGCGGTGACAGGGTCAATCAGCCCCAGCATTTT

V gene: TRBV19
J gene: TRBJ1-5
D gene: TRBD1
clone size: .
CDR3 protein: CASRRQGDQPQHF
CDR3 DNA: TGTGCCAGTAGAAGACAGGGGGATCAGCCCCAGCATTTT

V gene: TRBV15
J gene: TRBJ1-2
D gene: .
clone size: .
CDR3 protein: CATSFYLGQDYGYTF
CDR3 DNA: TGTGCCACCAGCTTCTACCTCGGGCAGGACTATGGCTACACCTTC

V gene: TRBV18
J gene: TRBJ2-3
D gene: .
clone size: many
CDR3 protein: CASSHPGDTQYF
CDR3 DNA: TGTGCCAGCTCACACCCTGGGGATACGCAGTATTTT

V gene: TRBV20-1
J gene: TRBJ2-7
D gene: .
clone size: many
CDR3 protein: CSARGRLVHEQYF
CDR3 DNA: TGCAGTGCTAGGGGGCGTCTTGTCCACGAGCAGTACTTC

V gene: TRBV18
J gene: TRBJ1-4
D gene: .
clone size: many
CDR3 protein: CASSPGQHDEKLFF
CDR3 DNA: TGTGCCAGCTCACCAGGACAGCACGATGAAAAACTGTTTTTT

V gene: TRBV28
J gene: TRBJ2-1
D gene: .
clone size: many
CDR3 protein: CASSLYGTPRTEQFF
CDR3 DNA: TGTGCCAGCAGTTTATACGGGACCCCAAGGACTGAGCAGTTCTTC

V gene: TRBV28
J gene: TRBJ2-4
D gene: .
clone size: many
CDR3 protein: CASSSPGEGGNIQYF
CDR3 DNA: TGTGCCAGCAGTTCACCCGGGGAGGGGGGAAACATTCAGTACTTC

V gene: TRBV28
J gene: TRBJ2-7
D gene: .
clone size: few
CDR3 protein: CASSSFHGQSNRFPYEQYF
CDR3 DNA: TGTGCCAGCAGTTCCTTCCATGGACAGTCTAATAGGTTCCCCTACGAGCAGTACTTC

V gene: TRBV7-9
J gene: TRBJ2-3
D gene: .
clone size: few
CDR3 protein: CASSLGSEGTDTQYF
CDR3 DNA: TGTGCCAGCAGCTTAGGGTCCGAGGGTACAGATACGCAGTATTTT

V gene: TRBV12-3/TRBV12-4
J gene: TRBJ2-1
D gene: .
clone size: many
CDR3 protein: CASSWGLLNEQFF
CDR3 DNA: TGTGCCAGCAGTTGGGGACTTCTTAATGAGCAGTTCTTC